Listed below are T cell receptor beta chains from one sample, sequenced in a study of shared clonotypes between healthy human individuals. Sequencing used immunoSEQ multiplex PCR; TCRdb keeps in-frame clones, though not all of them. The table includes millions of clones, approximately 94% detected once. The sample consisted of naive CD4+ T cells sorted from blood. Receptor source: a man aged 18 to 35 in good health. Both conserved end residues are part of each CDR3. D genes are given only for firm matches. The size of a clone is reported for some rows only, either as once, few or many, or as a class for expanded clones.

d_call: TRBD2
j_call: TRBJ2-7
v_call: TRBV6-5
clone_size: .
cdr3_aa: CASSYSGLAGLYEQYF
cdr3_nt: TGTGCCAGCAGTTACTCCGGGCTAGCGGGGCTCTACGAGCAGTACTTC

d_call: TRBD2
j_call: TRBJ2-5
v_call: TRBV14
clone_size: .
cdr3_aa: CASSQGPPGGKYF
cdr3_nt: TGTGCCAGCAGCCAAGGGCCTCCGGGAGGGAAGTACTTC

d_call: .
j_call: TRBJ1-4
v_call: TRBV30
clone_size: .
cdr3_aa: CAWKSWGTLTNEKLFF
cdr3_nt: TGTGCCTGGAAATCTTGGGGAACCTTGACTAATGAAAAACTGTTTTTT

d_call: .
j_call: TRBJ2-7
v_call: TRBV5-8
clone_size: .
cdr3_aa: CASSFGVGYEQYF
cdr3_nt: TGTGCCAGCAGCTTCGGTGTTGGCTACGAGCAGTACTTC

d_call: .
j_call: TRBJ1-4
v_call: TRBV18
clone_size: few
cdr3_aa: CASSENLSEKLFF
cdr3_nt: TGTGCCAGCTCAGAGAACCTGTCCGAAAAACTGTTTTTT

d_call: .
j_call: TRBJ1-2
v_call: TRBV6-1
clone_size: .
cdr3_aa: CASSELGYTF
cdr3_nt: TGTGCCAGCAGTGAACTTGGCTACACCTTC

d_call: TRBD1
j_call: TRBJ1-4
v_call: TRBV15
clone_size: .
cdr3_aa: CATSRPDRDEKLFF
cdr3_nt: TGTGCCACCAGCAGACCGGACAGGGATGAAAAACTGTTTTTT

d_call: TRBD2
j_call: TRBJ2-3
v_call: TRBV5-4
clone_size: once
cdr3_aa: CASSRDYFRSDTQYF
cdr3_nt: TGTGCCAGCAGCCGGGACTATTTTCGGTCAGATACGCAGTATTTT

d_call: .
j_call: TRBJ2-7
v_call: TRBV28
clone_size: .
cdr3_aa: CASSGDPYEQYF
cdr3_nt: TGTGCCAGCAGTGGAGACCCATACGAGCAGTACTTC

d_call: TRBD1
j_call: TRBJ2-5
v_call: TRBV5-4
clone_size: .
cdr3_aa: CASSLPDRGETQYF
cdr3_nt: TGTGCCAGCAGCTTGCCTGACAGGGGTGAGACCCAGTACTTC

d_call: .
j_call: TRBJ1-6
v_call: TRBV30
clone_size: .
cdr3_aa: CAGGRPNSPLHF
cdr3_nt: TGTGCCGGGGGACGGCCTAATTCACCCCTCCACTTT

d_call: TRBD2
j_call: TRBJ2-3
v_call: TRBV6-5
clone_size: .
cdr3_aa: CASSYSSGGSSDTQYF
cdr3_nt: TGTGCCAGCAGTTACTCGTCGGGGGGGTCGTCGGATACGCAGTATTTT

d_call: .
j_call: TRBJ1-2
v_call: TRBV29-1
clone_size: .
cdr3_aa: CSVEGKVEGRVDGYTF
cdr3_nt: TGCAGCGTTGAAGGTAAGGTGGAGGGAAGGGTCGATGGCTACACCTTC

d_call: TRBD1
j_call: TRBJ1-2
v_call: TRBV9
clone_size: .
cdr3_aa: CASSSGGLGGYTF
cdr3_nt: TGTGCCAGCAGCTCAGGGGGACTTGGAGGCTACACCTTC

d_call: .
j_call: TRBJ1-6
v_call: TRBV9
clone_size: .
cdr3_aa: CASSVAVFPNNSPLHF
cdr3_nt: TGTGCCAGCAGCGTAGCGGTCTTCCCCAATAATTCACCCCTCCACTTT

d_call: TRBD2
j_call: TRBJ2-5
v_call: TRBV2
clone_size: .
cdr3_aa: CASSEASGGARKTQYF
cdr3_nt: TGTGCCAGCAGTGAAGCTAGCGGGGGGGCAAGGAAGACCCAGTACTTC

d_call: .
j_call: TRBJ2-7
v_call: TRBV2
clone_size: .
cdr3_aa: CASSVRLQSSYEQYF
cdr3_nt: TGTGCCAGCAGTGTCCGTTTACAGAGCTCCTACGAGCAGTACTTC

d_call: .
j_call: TRBJ2-5
v_call: TRBV7-2
clone_size: once
cdr3_aa: CASSLAGPGQETQYF
cdr3_nt: TGTGCCAGCAGCTTAGCGGGGCCCGGCCAAGAGACCCAGTACTTC

d_call: TRBD2
j_call: TRBJ2-3
v_call: TRBV27
clone_size: .
cdr3_aa: CASTLAGGSTDTQYF
cdr3_nt: TGTGCCAGCACCCTAGCGGGAGGTAGCACAGATACGCAGTATTTT

d_call: .
j_call: TRBJ2-7
v_call: TRBV5-1
clone_size: .
cdr3_aa: CASSLTLGGSEQYF
cdr3_nt: TGCGCCAGCAGCTTGACATTGGGGGGCTCCGAGCAGTACTTC

d_call: TRBD1
j_call: TRBJ2-7
v_call: TRBV15
clone_size: .
cdr3_aa: CATSRDGEGAQYF
cdr3_nt: TGTGCCACCAGCAGAGATGGTGAGGGGGCGCAGTACTTC

d_call: .
j_call: TRBJ2-2
v_call: TRBV7-9
clone_size: .
cdr3_aa: CASSLEDTGELFF
cdr3_nt: TGTGCCAGCAGCTTAGAAGACACCGGGGAGCTGTTTTTT

d_call: .
j_call: TRBJ2-3
v_call: TRBV30
clone_size: .
cdr3_aa: CAWSVQETDTQYF
cdr3_nt: TGTGCCTGGAGTGTACAGGAAACAGATACGCAGTATTTT

d_call: .
j_call: TRBJ1-2
v_call: TRBV11-2
clone_size: .
cdr3_aa: CASSLDGARGGYGYTF
cdr3_nt: TGTGCCAGCAGCTTAGATGGGGCCAGGGGTGGCTATGGCTACACCTTC

d_call: TRBD2
j_call: TRBJ2-7
v_call: TRBV30
clone_size: .
cdr3_aa: CAWSWSGGSYEQYF
cdr3_nt: TGTGCCTGGAGTTGGAGCGGGGGCTCCTACGAGCAGTACTTC